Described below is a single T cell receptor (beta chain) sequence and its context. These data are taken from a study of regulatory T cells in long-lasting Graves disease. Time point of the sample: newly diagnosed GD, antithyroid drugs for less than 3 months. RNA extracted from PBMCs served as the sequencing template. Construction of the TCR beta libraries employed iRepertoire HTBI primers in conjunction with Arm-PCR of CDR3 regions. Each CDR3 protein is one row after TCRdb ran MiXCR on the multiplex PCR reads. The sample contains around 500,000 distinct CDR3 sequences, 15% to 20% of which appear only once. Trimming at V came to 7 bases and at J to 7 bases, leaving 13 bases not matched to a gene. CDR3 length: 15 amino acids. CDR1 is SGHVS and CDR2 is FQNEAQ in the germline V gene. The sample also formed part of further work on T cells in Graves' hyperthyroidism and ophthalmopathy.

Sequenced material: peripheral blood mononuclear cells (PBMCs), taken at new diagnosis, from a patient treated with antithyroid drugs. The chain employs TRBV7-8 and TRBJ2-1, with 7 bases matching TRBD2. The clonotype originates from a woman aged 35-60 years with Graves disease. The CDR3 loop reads CASILVGGSWNEQFF. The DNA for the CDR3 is TGTGCCAGCATCTTGGTGGGGGGGTCGTGGAATGAGCAGTTCTTC.